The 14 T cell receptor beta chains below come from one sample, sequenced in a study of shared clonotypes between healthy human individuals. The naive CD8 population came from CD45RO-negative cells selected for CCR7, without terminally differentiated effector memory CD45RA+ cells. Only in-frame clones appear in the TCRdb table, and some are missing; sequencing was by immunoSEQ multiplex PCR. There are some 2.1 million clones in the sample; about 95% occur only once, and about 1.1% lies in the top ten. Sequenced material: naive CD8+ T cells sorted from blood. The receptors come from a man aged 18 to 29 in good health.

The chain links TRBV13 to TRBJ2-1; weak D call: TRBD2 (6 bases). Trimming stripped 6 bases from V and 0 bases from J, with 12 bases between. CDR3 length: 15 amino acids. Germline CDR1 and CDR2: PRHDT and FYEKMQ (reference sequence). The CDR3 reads CASRSSGDSYNEQFF. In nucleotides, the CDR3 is TGTGCCAGCAGATCCTCGGGAGACTCCTACAATGAGCAGTTCTTC.

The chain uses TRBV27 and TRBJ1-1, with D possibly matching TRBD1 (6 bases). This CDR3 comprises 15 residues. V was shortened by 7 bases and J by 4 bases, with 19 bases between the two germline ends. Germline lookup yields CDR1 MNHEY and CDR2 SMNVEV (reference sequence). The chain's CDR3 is CASTTVGGTSTEAFF. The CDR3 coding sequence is TGTGCCAGCACCACCGTGGGGGGCACGTCCACTGAAGCTTTCTTT.

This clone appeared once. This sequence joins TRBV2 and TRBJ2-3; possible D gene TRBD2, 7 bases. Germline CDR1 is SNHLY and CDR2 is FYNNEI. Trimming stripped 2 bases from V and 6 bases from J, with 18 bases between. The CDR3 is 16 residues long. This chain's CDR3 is CASSEFVGGALDTQYF. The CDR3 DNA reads TGTGCCAGCAGTGAATTTGTAGGGGGGGCCCTTGATACGCAGTATTTT.

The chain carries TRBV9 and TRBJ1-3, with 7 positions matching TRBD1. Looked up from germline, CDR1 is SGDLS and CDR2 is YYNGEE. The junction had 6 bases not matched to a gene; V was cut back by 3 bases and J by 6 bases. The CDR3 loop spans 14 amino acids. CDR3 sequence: CASSAPGGENTIYF. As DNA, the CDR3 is TGTGCCAGCAGCGCCCCAGGGGGAGAAAACACCATATATTTT.

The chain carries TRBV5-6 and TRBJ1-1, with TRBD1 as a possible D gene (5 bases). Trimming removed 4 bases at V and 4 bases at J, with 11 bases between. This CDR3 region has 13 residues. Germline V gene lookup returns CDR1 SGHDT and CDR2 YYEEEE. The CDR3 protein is CASSPGTFTEAFF. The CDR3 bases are TGTGCCAGCAGCCCCGGGACTTTCACTGAAGCTTTCTTT.

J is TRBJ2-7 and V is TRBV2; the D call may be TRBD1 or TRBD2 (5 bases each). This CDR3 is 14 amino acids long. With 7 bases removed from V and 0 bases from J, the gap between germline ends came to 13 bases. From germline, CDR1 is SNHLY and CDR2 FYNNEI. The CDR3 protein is CASNPGRLSYEQYF. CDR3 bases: TGTGCCAGCAATCCGGGACGGCTCTCCTACGAGCAGTACTTC.

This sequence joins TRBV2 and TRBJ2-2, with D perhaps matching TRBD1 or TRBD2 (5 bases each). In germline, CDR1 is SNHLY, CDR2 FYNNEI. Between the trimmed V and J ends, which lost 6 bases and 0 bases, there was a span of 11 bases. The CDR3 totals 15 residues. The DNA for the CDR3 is TGTGCCAGCAGCGCCGGGACGGCGAACACCGGGGAGCTGTTTTTT. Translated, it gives CASSAGTANTGELFF. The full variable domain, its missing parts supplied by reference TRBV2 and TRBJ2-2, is EPEVTQTPSHQVTQMGQEVILRCVPISNHLYFYWYRQILGQKVEFLVSFYNNEISEKSEIFDDQFSVERPDGSNFTLKIRSTKLEDSAMYFCASSAGTANTGELFFGEGSRLTVL.

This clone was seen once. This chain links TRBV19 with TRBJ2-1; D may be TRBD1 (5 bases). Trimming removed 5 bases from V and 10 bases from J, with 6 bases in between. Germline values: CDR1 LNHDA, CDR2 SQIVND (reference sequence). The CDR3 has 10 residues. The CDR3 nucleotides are TGTGCCAGTAGTGGGGCAGAGCAGTTCTTC. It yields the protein CASSGAEQFF.

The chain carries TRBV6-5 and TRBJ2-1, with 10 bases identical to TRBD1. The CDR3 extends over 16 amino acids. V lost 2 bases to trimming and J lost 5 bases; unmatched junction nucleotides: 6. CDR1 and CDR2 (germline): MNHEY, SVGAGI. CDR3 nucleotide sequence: TGTGCCAGCAGTTACACCGGACAGGGGGAAGACAATGAGCAGTTCTTC. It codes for CASSYTGQGEDNEQFF.

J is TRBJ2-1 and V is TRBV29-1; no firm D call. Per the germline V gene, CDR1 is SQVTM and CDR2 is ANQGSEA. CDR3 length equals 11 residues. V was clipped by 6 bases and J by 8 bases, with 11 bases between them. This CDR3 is CSVAVIDEQFF. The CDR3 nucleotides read TGCAGCGTCGCCGTAATAGATGAGCAGTTCTTC.

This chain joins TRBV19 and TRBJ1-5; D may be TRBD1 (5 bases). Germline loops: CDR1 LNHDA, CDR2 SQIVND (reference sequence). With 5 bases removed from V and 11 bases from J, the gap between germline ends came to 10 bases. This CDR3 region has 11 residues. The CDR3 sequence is CASSRGGAQHF. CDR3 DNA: TGTGCCAGTAGTCGGGGGGGGGCCCAGCATTTT.

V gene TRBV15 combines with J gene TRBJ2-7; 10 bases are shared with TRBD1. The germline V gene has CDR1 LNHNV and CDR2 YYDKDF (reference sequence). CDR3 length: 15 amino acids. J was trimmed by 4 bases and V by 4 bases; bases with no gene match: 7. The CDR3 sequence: CATSMDRGEMYEQYF. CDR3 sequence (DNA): TGTGCCACCAGCATGGACAGGGGGGAGATGTACGAGCAGTACTTC.

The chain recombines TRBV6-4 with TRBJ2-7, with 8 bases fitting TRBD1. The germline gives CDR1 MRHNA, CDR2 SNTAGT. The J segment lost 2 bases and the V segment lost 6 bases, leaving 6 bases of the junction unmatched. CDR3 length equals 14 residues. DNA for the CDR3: TGTGCCAGCAGGGAGACAGGGGCAGCCTACGAGCAGTACTTC. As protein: CASRETGAAYEQYF.

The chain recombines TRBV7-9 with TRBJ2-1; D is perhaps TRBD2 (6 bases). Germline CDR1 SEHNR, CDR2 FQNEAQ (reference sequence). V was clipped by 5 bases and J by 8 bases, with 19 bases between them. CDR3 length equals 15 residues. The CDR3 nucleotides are TGTGCCAGCAGCCCTAGGAGGGCCTACGTCCATGAGCAGTTCTTC. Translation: CASSPRRAYVHEQFF.